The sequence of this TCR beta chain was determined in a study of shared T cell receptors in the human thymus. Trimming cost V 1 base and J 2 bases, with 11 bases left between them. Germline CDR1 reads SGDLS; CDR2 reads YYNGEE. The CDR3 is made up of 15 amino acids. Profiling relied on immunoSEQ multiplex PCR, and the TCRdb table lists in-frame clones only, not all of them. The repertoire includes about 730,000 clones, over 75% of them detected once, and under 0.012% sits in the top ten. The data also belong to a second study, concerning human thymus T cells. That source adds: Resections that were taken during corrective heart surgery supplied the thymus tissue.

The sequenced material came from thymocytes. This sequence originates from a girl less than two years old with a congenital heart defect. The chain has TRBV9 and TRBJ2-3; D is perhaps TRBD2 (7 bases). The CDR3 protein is CASSVKGGDTDTQYF. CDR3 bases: TGTGCCAGCAGCGTAAAGGGGGGGGACACAGATACGCAGTATTTT.